Listed below are T cell receptor beta chains from one sample, sequenced in a study of cytomegalovirus exposure and HLA in healthy donors. Sequenced by immunoSEQ multiplex PCR; TCRdb stores in-frame clones only, minus some. The table includes approximately 200,000 clones, 79% detected once. The sequenced material came from PBMCs. The receptors shown here come from a young woman in good health and CMV-seronegative. The CDR3 runs from the conserved cysteine through the conserved F or W. Each record gives: J gene, clone size, CDR3 length, D gene, V gene, CDR3 protein, CDR3 DNA. The D gene is left open where the match is weak. The size entry is marked missing in some rows and otherwise reads once, few, many or a size class.

>TRBJ2-7|.|16|.|TRBV2
CASKYIIGGVRGEQYF
TGTGCCAGCAAGTATATAATTGGAGGGGTTCGGGGCGAGCAGTACTTC
>TRBJ2-3|.|14|.|TRBV6-5
CASSYYGGTDTQYF
TGTGCCAGCAGTTACTACGGGGGCACAGATACGCAGTATTTT
>TRBJ2-7|.|14|.|TRBV7-6
CASSQGGFTYEQYF
TGTGCCAGCAGCCAAGGAGGATTTACCTACGAGCAGTACTTC
>TRBJ2-3|.|13|.|TRBV28
CASSSYSTDTQYF
TGTGCCAGCAGTTCCTACAGTACGGATACGCAGTATTTT
>TRBJ2-5|.|16|TRBD1|TRBV6-5
CASSSGQGAPRETQYF
TGTGCCAGCAGTTCAGGACAGGGGGCTCCTCGGGAGACCCAGTACTTC
>TRBJ1-1|.|14|.|TRBV7-9
CASRFVAPNTEAFF
TGTGCCAGCAGGTTTGTGGCACCGAACACTGAAGCTTTCTTT
>TRBJ2-2|.|19|TRBD2|TRBV4-2
CASSQEGLAGGRATGELFF
TGTGCCAGCAGCCAAGAGGGGCTAGCGGGGGGGCGCGCCACCGGGGAGCTGTTTTTT
>TRBJ2-5|few|12|.|TRBV7-2
CASSLEGGTKYF
TGTGCCAGCAGCTTAGAGGGGGGGACTAAGTACTTC
>TRBJ1-1|.|14|.|TRBV5-1
CATGKGGENTEAFF
TGCGCCACCGGGAAAGGGGGAGAGAACACTGAAGCTTTCTTT
>TRBJ2-7|.|16|TRBD2|TRBV11-2
CASSLGGVARTYEQYF
TGTGCCAGCAGCTTGGGAGGGGTAGCGCGTACCTACGAGCAGTACTTC
>TRBJ2-7|.|14|TRBD1|TRBV14
CASSLGQGRGEQYF
TGTGCCAGCAGCCTGGGACAGGGGCGCGGAGAGCAGTACTTC
>TRBJ2-7|many|13|.|TRBV27
CASSLFQGYEQYF
TGTGCCAGCAGTTTATTCCAGGGATACGAGCAGTACTTC
>TRBJ1-3|few|14|TRBD1|TRBV7-2
CASTQDRAGNTIYF
TGTGCCAGCACCCAGGACAGGGCTGGAAACACCATATATTTT
>TRBJ2-5|.|15|TRBD2|TRBV2
CASSDQAGRQETQYF
TGTGCCAGCAGTGATCAAGCGGGACGACAAGAGACCCAGTACTTC
>TRBJ2-7|.|13|TRBD2|TRBV13
CASRASGGHEQYF
TGTGCCAGCAGGGCTAGCGGGGGCCACGAGCAGTACTTC
>TRBJ1-3|.|15|.|TRBV18
CASSPDSTSGNTIYF
TGTGCCAGCTCACCGGACAGCACGTCTGGAAACACCATATATTTT
>TRBJ2-6|.|16|TRBD1|TRBV28
CASSADRGSGANVLTF
TGTGCCAGCAGTGCCGACAGGGGCTCTGGGGCCAACGTCCTGACTTTC
>TRBJ1-6|once|12|.|TRBV30
CAWSGTGSPLHF
TGTGCCTGGAGTGGAACAGGGTCACCCCTCCACTTT
>TRBJ1-5|.|15|.|TRBV18
CASSLAGGPNQPQHF
TGTGCCAGCTCGCTAGCGGGGGGTCCTAATCAGCCCCAGCATTTT
>TRBJ2-3|.|14|.|TRBV6-1
CASSEGTTPDTQYF
TGTGCCAGCAGTGAAGGGACTACTCCAGATACGCAGTATTTT
>TRBJ1-4|.|12|.|TRBV30
CAWSVQDEKLFF
TGTGCCTGGAGTGTACAGGATGAAAAACTGTTTTTT
>TRBJ1-2|.|13|TRBD1|TRBV7-9
CASSPGQGWGYTF
TGTGCCAGCAGCCCAGGACAGGGCTGGGGCTACACCTTC
>TRBJ1-2|.|12|.|TRBV5-1
CASSQENYGYTF
TGCGCCAGCAGCCAGGAAAACTATGGCTACACCTTC
>TRBJ1-4|.|15|TRBD1|TRBV15
CATSRNRGQDEKLFF
TGTGCCACCAGCAGAAACAGGGGGCAGGATGAAAAACTGTTTTTT
>TRBJ2-1|.|16|TRBD2|TRBV6-1
CASSAAGGSSYNEQFF
TGTGCCAGCAGTGCAGCGGGGGGGAGCTCCTACAATGAGCAGTTCTTC
>TRBJ2-5|.|12|.|TRBV27
CASSHSGETQYF
TGTGCCAGCAGTCACAGTGGGGAGACCCAGTACTTC
>TRBJ1-1|.|14|.|TRBV5-6
CASSLLGESTEAFF
TGTGCCAGCAGCTTGCTAGGGGAAAGCACTGAAGCTTTCTTT
>TRBJ2-2|.|16|.|TRBV18
CASSPEGLARAGELFF
TGTGCCAGCTCACCGGAAGGACTGGCGAGGGCCGGGGAGCTGTTTTTT
>TRBJ2-1|.|16|TRBD2|TRBV5-1
CASSNRTSGGLNEQFF
TGCGCCAGCAGCAACCGGACTAGCGGGGGGCTAAATGAGCAGTTCTTC
>TRBJ2-1|.|17|TRBD2|TRBV28
CASSVGLAGGVGNEQFF
TGTGCCAGCAGTGTCGGACTAGCGGGAGGAGTAGGCAATGAGCAGTTCTTC
>TRBJ2-7|.|11|.|TRBV6-5
CASRTAYEQYF
TGTGCCAGCCGGACAGCCTACGAGCAGTACTTC
>TRBJ1-2|.|13|TRBD1|TRBV2
CASRMDRGIGYTF
TGTGCCAGCAGAATGGACAGGGGAATCGGCTACACCTTC
>TRBJ2-3|.|15|.|TRBV15
CATRGGGQATDTQYF
TGTGCCACCAGGGGGGGTGGACAGGCCACAGATACGCAGTATTTT
>TRBJ2-3|.|14|TRBD2|TRBV6-4
CASSLSGITDTQYF
TGTGCCAGCAGCCTTAGCGGGATCACAGATACGCAGTATTTT
>TRBJ1-5|.|15|.|TRBV4-1
CASSLDINSNQPQHF
TGCGCCAGCAGCCTCGACATTAATAGCAATCAGCCCCAGCATTTT
>TRBJ2-1|.|14|.|TRBV6-1
CASRRADSYNEQFF
TGTGCCAGCAGACGCGCCGACAGCTACAATGAGCAGTTCTTC
>TRBJ2-7|.|15|TRBD2|TRBV7-7
CASSEGAGGVDEQYF
TGTGCCAGCAGCGAAGGGGCGGGGGGCGTGGACGAGCAGTACTTC
>TRBJ1-5|.|15|TRBD1|TRBV19
CASSTTGAYNQPQHF
TGTGCCAGTAGTACGACAGGGGCCTACAATCAGCCCCAGCATTTT
>TRBJ1-6|.|15|TRBD1|TRBV18
CASSPGVDRPQPLHF
TGTGCCAGCTCACCAGGGGTGGACAGGCCGCAACCCCTCCACTTT
>TRBJ2-7|.|14|TRBD2|TRBV4-1
CASSDPGGPVEQYF
TGCGCCAGCAGCGACCCGGGGGGGCCGGTCGAGCAGTACTTC
>TRBJ2-1|.|17|.|TRBV4-1
CASSQDMGSGTYNEQFF
TGCGCCAGCAGCCAAGATATGGGTAGCGGAACCTACAATGAGCAGTTCTTC
>TRBJ2-2|.|15|TRBD1|TRBV2
CASRTGQGITGELFF
TGTGCCAGCAGGACGGGACAGGGGATCACCGGGGAGCTGTTTTTT
>TRBJ1-2|.|16|.|TRBV5-6
CASSLGSAGGSYGYTF
TGTGCCAGCAGCTTGGGGTCGGCAGGCGGGTCCTATGGCTACACCTTC
>TRBJ1-6|.|14|TRBD1|TRBV23-1
CASSLDRANSPLHF
TGCGCCAGCAGTCTGGACAGGGCGAATTCACCCCTCCACTTT
>TRBJ2-3|.|23|TRBD2|TRBV10-1
CASLRKALNEVASGRTSTDTQYF
TGCGCCAGCCTACGGAAGGCGCTAAATGAGGTTGCTAGCGGGAGGACTAGCACAGATACGCAGTATTTT